This is a list of T cell receptor beta chains from one sample in a study of human T cells and chemical hapten exposure. TCRdb ran MiXCR on the RACE reads and lists one entry per CDR3 protein. The sample has 130,000 or so distinct CDR3 sequences, approximately 8.3% seen once; the top ten hold around 2%. The specimen sequenced was whole blood. All receptors come from a male donor in good health. Some clones in this sample may be carry-over from other donors' samples. Both conserved end residues are part of each CDR3.

CDR3: CASSQVTDSYEQYF; V: TRBV14
CDR3: CSANSLAGGTDTQYF; V: TRBV20-1
CDR3: CASSQVGQGNYGYTF; V: TRBV4-3
CDR3: CALSDWASGRMSYEQYF; V: TRBV30
CDR3: CASRDRDGGGYGYTF; V: TRBV9
CDR3: CASSSKGTLDTDTQYF; V: TRBV7-9
CDR3: CASSYPQDSNNQPQHF; V: TRBV6-2/TRBV6-3
CDR3: CASSIAGHEQYF; V: TRBV19
CDR3: CASSPTGQGNQPQHF; V: TRBV12-3/TRBV12-4
CDR3: CASRQTSGSHDTQYF; V: TRBV19
CDR3: CSALPGQGYEQYF; V: TRBV20-1
CDR3: CASSLVGGQETQYF; V: TRBV12-3/TRBV12-4
CDR3: CSVRDSSPSGANVLTF; V: TRBV29-1
CDR3: CASSAEVGDLGVSGANVLTF; V: TRBV5-5